The present T cell receptor (beta chain) was sequenced within a study of T cells after yellow fever vaccination. TCRdb reprocessed the 5' RACE reads with MiXCR, giving one entry per CDR3 protein. The data hold 25,000 to 40,000 distinct CDR3 sequences, with around 7% observed a single time. V dropped 3 bases and J dropped 6 bases, with 9 bases sitting between them. The CDR3 loop spans 12 amino acids. CDR1 is LNHNV and CDR2 is YYDKDF in the germline V gene (reference sequence). This clonotype was recorded at least ten times. The sequencing here drew on PBMCs, either bulk or a sorted T-cell subset (CD4+, CD8+, memory, or dextramer-sorted; not recorded which), taken on the day of the first yellow fever vaccination. The origin of this receptor is a young man who received the YFV17D yellow fever vaccine. V is TRBV15 and J is TRBJ2-7; D gene ambiguous. CDR3 coding DNA: TGTGCCACCAGCAGTGATGGTCCCGAGCAGTACTTC. Its translation is CATSSDGPEQYF.